The clone carrying this T cell receptor (beta chain) showed up just a few times. Its antigen is currently unknown. The entry originates in a study of identical twins. It was template switching that added a universal primer site, and there were unique molecular identifiers on the cDNA. Each CDR3 protein gets one entry after TCRdb re-called the 5' RACE reads with MiXCR. The table records about 920,000 distinct CDR3 sequences, approximately 13% of them present only once. Germline V CDR1 and CDR2: SGHVS, FNYEAQ. The CDR3 extends over 15 amino acids. The ends were cut back, 1 base at V and 3 bases at J, with 12 bases in the middle. Study results and caveats: Those out-of-frame alpha sequences shared by twins showed an excess of low generation probability.

The same data also went into a second study, on yellow fever vaccine responses in identical twins. That paper notes: In identical twins, vaccine T cell responses appeared partly shared and partly individual.

The clonotype originates from a woman aged 18-29 years in good health. The chain employs TRBV7-6 and TRBJ2-5; the D gene is possibly TRBD1 (5 bases). The source material was PBMCs. CDR3 residues: CASSLVGEWEETQYF. CDR3 sequence (DNA): TGTGCCAGCAGCTTAGTAGGGGAATGGGAAGAGACCCAGTACTTC.